This entry lists 28 T cell receptor beta chains sequenced from one sample in a study of a mutant IDH1 vaccine in newly diagnosed glioma. Their recognized antigens are unknown. Method: immunoSEQ multiplex PCR; TCRdb's copy keeps in-frame clones and lacks some. Of about 72,000 clones in the sample, over 70% are singletons; the top ten hold roughly 15%. As for time point: week 23, last vaccination. Vaccine doses each comprised 300 ug of mutant IDH1 20-mer peptide, with topical imiquimod. The sample was PBMCs, taken from a glioma patient whose treatment included an IDH1 peptide vaccine. Receptors were obtained from a man younger than 30 with glioma.

This clone was counted between two and nine times. This sequence joins TRBV11-2 and TRBJ1-5, with D uncertain. The CDR3 totals 14 residues. V lost 2 bases to trimming and J lost 1 base, with 6 bases between them. Germline-derived CDR1 and CDR2 are SGHAT and FQNNGV. The CDR3 here is CASSLIGSNQPQHF. Written as DNA, the CDR3 is TGTGCCAGCAGCTTAATAGGCAGCAATCAGCCCCAGCATTTT.

The rearrangement links TRBV5-4 to TRBJ1-4; weak D call: TRBD1 (6 bases). V lost 4 bases to trimming and J lost 8 bases, with 18 bases between them. Germline V gives CDR1 SGHNT, CDR2 YYREEE (reference sequence). The CDR3 runs 15 residues. In nucleotides, the CDR3 is TGTGCCAGCAGCAAGGATACCGGGACAAGCGAAAAACTGTTTTTT. Translation gives CASSKDTGTSEKLFF.

The chain is built from TRBV7-6 and TRBJ1-1; D gene uncertain. Germline V gives CDR1 SGHVS, CDR2 FNYEAQ. V dropped 3 bases and J dropped 0 bases, with 5 bases sitting between them. This CDR3 is built from 13 residues. The CDR3 DNA reads TGTGCCAGCAGCTTCGAGATGAACACTGAAGCTTTCTTT. It codes for CASSFEMNTEAFF.

The chain combines TRBV27 with TRBJ2-3; 9 positions agree with TRBD2. The CDR3 is 15 amino acids. The germline gives CDR1 MNHEY, CDR2 SMNVEV (reference sequence). Germline trimming cut 3 bases from V and 5 bases from J; bases unmatched to any gene: 6. The CDR3, as DNA: TGTGCCAGCAGTTTGAGTAGCGGGAGACTAGATACGCAGTATTTT. Its protein product is CASSLSSGRLDTQYF.

The rearrangement joins TRBV14 to TRBJ2-7; D gene ambiguous. Trimming pared 3 bases from V and 2 bases from J, leaving 11 bases between. This CDR3 comprises 14 residues. Looked up from germline, CDR1 is SGHDN and CDR2 is FVKESK. CDR3 nucleotide sequence: TGTGCCAGCAGCCACTTGACTGTAACCTACGAGCAGTACTTC. Its translation: CASSHLTVTYEQYF.

This chain joins TRBV6-5 and TRBJ1-4, with 10 bases fitting TRBD1. The CDR3 covers 15 residues. J was trimmed by 6 bases and V by 6 bases; bases with no gene match: 7. CDR1 and CDR2 from the germline V gene are MNHEY and SVGAGI. CDR3 nucleotide sequence: TGTGCCAGCAGACATGACAGGGGGCAGGATGAAAAACTGTTTTTT. Its protein product is CASRHDRGQDEKLFF.

The chain couples TRBV7-9 to TRBJ1-1, with D perhaps TRBD1 (5 bases). This CDR3 region has 13 residues. From germline, CDR1 is SEHNR and CDR2 FQNEAQ (reference sequence). The V end was cut by 11 bases, the J end by 5 bases, with 18 bases between. CDR3 DNA sequence: TGTGCCGTCATAGGGGACGCGAGAACTGAAGCTTTCTTT. Translation gives CAVIGDARTEAFF.

The rearrangement uses TRBV13 and TRBJ1-2; possible D gene TRBD1, 6 bases. Germline-derived CDR1 and CDR2 are PRHDT and FYEKMQ (reference sequence). The V end lost 3 bases, the J end lost 10 bases, and 12 bases lay between the germline ends. This CDR3 has 12 amino acids. The CDR3 loop reads CASSFGTSLYTF. As DNA, the CDR3 is TGTGCCAGCAGCTTCGGGACATCCCTCTACACCTTC.

The V call is TRBV7-2, the J call TRBJ1-1; 7 positions agree with TRBD1. The length of the CDR3 is 13 residues. The V gene end was trimmed by 4 bases and the J gene end by 1 base; junction bases not matched to a gene: 0. CDR1 and CDR2 from the germline V gene are SGHTA and FQGNSA. The CDR3 DNA reads as TGTGCCAGCAGCTCAGGGGGGAACACTGAAGCTTTCTTT. Translation: CASSSGGNTEAFF.

The V gene is TRBV7-9, the J gene TRBJ2-7, with 7 bases that match TRBD2. The CDR3 has 14 residues. The junction had 6 bases not matched to a gene; V was cut back by 3 bases and J by 4 bases. CDR1 SEHNR and CDR2 FQNEAQ come from the germline V gene (reference sequence). CDR3 DNA: TGTGCCAGCAGCTTTGGGACCGGGAGGTACGAGCAGTACTTC. Protein product: CASSFGTGRYEQYF. The complete variable domain, with remaining parts taken from reference TRBV7-9 and TRBJ2-7, reads DTGVSQNPRHKITKRGQNVTFRCDPISEHNRLYWYRQTLGQGPEFLTYFQNEAQLEKSRLLSDRFSAERPKGSFSTLEIQRTEQGDSAMYLCASSFGTGRYEQYFGPGTRLTVT.

The rearrangement links TRBV10-3 to TRBJ2-7; no clear D. The CDR3 extends over 12 amino acids. The germline V and J ends were trimmed by 7 bases and 3 bases, with 10 bases remaining between them. The V gene's germline CDR1 is ENHRY and CDR2 SYGVKD. CDR3 in amino acids: CAITQEGYEQYF. For the CDR3, the DNA is TGTGCCATCACCCAAGAAGGCTACGAGCAGTACTTC.

CDR3 region: CASSVGRAGEQFF. DNA for the CDR3: TGTGCCAGCAGCGTAGGTCGAGCGGGTGAGCAGTTCTTC. This sequence joins TRBV9 and TRBJ2-1, with D possibly matching TRBD2 (6 bases). Germline assignment: CDR1 SGDLS and CDR2 YYNGEE. The CDR3 consists of 13 residues. Trimming cost V 0 bases and J 9 bases, with 10 bases left between them.

The chain couples TRBV15 to TRBJ2-7; D tentatively reads TRBD1 or TRBD2 (6 bases each). Looked up from germline, CDR1 is LNHNV and CDR2 is YYDKDF (reference sequence). The CDR3 is made up of 15 amino acids. Trimming pared 0 bases from V and 6 bases from J, leaving 15 bases between. The CDR3 coding sequence is TGTGCCACCAGCAGAGATCGGGGGACACCGGTCGAGCAGTACTTC. Protein: CATSRDRGTPVEQYF.

The chain employs TRBV28 and TRBJ1-2, with D possibly TRBD1 on 6 matching bases. The CDR3 runs 14 residues. With 8 bases removed from V and 8 bases from J, the gap between germline ends came to 21 bases. Germline V gene data show CDR1 as MDHEN and CDR2 as SYDVKM. The CDR3 DNA is TGTGCCAGCTCCCCGGCTGGGGGCGGAGGAGGCTACACCTTC. Its translation: CASSPAGGGGGYTF.

The gene calls are TRBV6-5 and TRBJ1-4; no definite D call. The CDR3 has 15 amino acids. From germline, CDR1 is MNHEY and CDR2 SVGAGI. V was cut by 2 bases and J by 0 bases, with 7 bases left in between. CDR3 bases: TGTGCCAGCAGTTACCTATACCCAACTAATGAAAAACTGTTTTTT. Its translation: CASSYLYPTNEKLFF.

The chain combines TRBV7-9 with TRBJ2-7; D possibly corresponds to TRBD2 (5 bases). Trimming removed 3 bases at V and 7 bases at J, with 7 bases between. There are 11 residues in the CDR3. Per germline, CDR1 SEHNR and CDR2 FQNEAQ (reference sequence). The CDR3 region is CASSFGGEQYF. The CDR3 region has the DNA TGTGCCAGCAGCTTCGGCGGGGAGCAGTACTTC.

DNA of the CDR3: TGTGCCAGCAGTACAGGGAACACCGGGGAGCTGTTTTTT. Protein sequence: CASSTGNTGELFF. The gene calls are TRBV6-4 and TRBJ2-2, with D possibly being TRBD1 (5 bases). V was trimmed by 5 bases and J by 1 base, leaving 5 bases between them. In germline, CDR1 is MRHNA, CDR2 SNTAGT. The CDR3 totals 13 residues.

This clone was recorded once. The J gene is TRBJ2-7, the V gene TRBV28; D is unclear. The germline V and J ends were trimmed by 10 bases and 3 bases, with 19 bases remaining between them. Germline V lookup: CDR1 MDHEN, CDR2 SYDVKM. This CDR3 contains 14 residues. The CDR3 region has the DNA TGTGCCACCAGATTGGCAGGCAGCCTCTACGAGCAGTACTTC. Its protein is CATRLAGSLYEQYF.

The chain recombines TRBV5-6 with TRBJ2-5; 7 bases align to TRBD2. Gene TRBJ2-7 matches the end of the DNA better, so the J call may be wrong. Per the germline V gene, CDR1 is SGHDT and CDR2 is YYEEEE. The CDR3 loop spans 14 amino acids. DNA of the CDR3: TGTGCCAGCAGCTTGGCTCTAGCGGTCTACGAGCAGTACTTC. Protein: CASSLALAVYEQYF.

The chain has TRBV2 and TRBJ1-1, with D possibly being TRBD1 (5 bases). Germline V gene lookup returns CDR1 SNHLY and CDR2 FYNNEI. This CDR3 is 13 amino acids long. The V and J ends lost 7 bases and 4 bases respectively, with 13 bases between them. The CDR3 spells CASIAGIVTEAFF. In DNA, the CDR3 is TGTGCCAGCATCGCAGGGATTGTCACTGAAGCTTTCTTT.

The chain employs TRBV19 and TRBJ1-2, with TRBD1 matching 7 bases. CDR3 length: 16 amino acids. Germline V CDR1 and CDR2: LNHDA, SQIVND (reference sequence). The ends lost 3 bases at V and 2 bases at J; junction bases unmatched: 9. CDR3: CASSISLGQLNYGYTF. CDR3 sequence (DNA): TGTGCCAGTAGTATCTCCCTGGGACAGTTAAACTATGGCTACACCTTC.

The genes are TRBV4-2 and TRBJ1-5; D perhaps matches TRBD1 (5 bases). This CDR3 contains 15 residues. V was shortened by 2 bases and J by 3 bases, with 11 bases between the two germline ends. In germline, CDR1 is LGHNA, CDR2 YNFKEQ. The CDR3, as DNA: TGTGCCAGCAGCCAACCCGACAGAGTCAATCAGCCCCAGCATTTT. Protein product: CASSQPDRVNQPQHF.

The V and J genes are TRBV9 and TRBJ1-5; D may be TRBD1 (5 bases). Deletions cut 5 bases from V and 0 bases from J, with 6 bases between. Germline V gene lookup returns CDR1 SGDLS and CDR2 YYNGEE. CDR3 length: 13 amino acids. The CDR3 DNA sequence: TGTGCCAGCAGTGACAGTAGCAATCAGCCCCAGCATTTT. Encoded protein: CASSDSSNQPQHF.

A remark on this clone: The identical CDR3 is also encoded by other nucleotide sequences in the sample. The rearrangement links TRBV7-9 to TRBJ1-1, with D perhaps matching TRBD1 (5 bases). This CDR3 spans 15 amino acids. The germline CDR1 and CDR2 sequences are SEHNR and FQNEAQ (reference sequence). Trimming took 3 bases from V and 1 from J, leaving 12 bases between them. CDR3 residues: CASSLPGTENTEAFF. For the CDR3, the DNA is TGTGCCAGCAGCTTGCCCGGGACGGAGAACACTGAAGCTTTCTTT.

The CDR3 coding sequence is TGTGCCAGCAGCTTAGTAGGTCCAGACGAGCAGTACTTC. Translated, it gives CASSLVGPDEQYF. The V and J genes are TRBV7-9 and TRBJ2-7; unclear D gene. The germline CDR1 and CDR2 sequences are SEHNR and FQNEAQ (reference sequence). The CDR3 is made up of 13 amino acids. Trimming pared 1 base from V and 5 bases from J, leaving 9 bases between.

The chain is built from TRBV6-5 and TRBJ1-1; tentative D call: TRBD1 (5 bases). The ends were cut back, 10 bases at V and 1 base at J, with 16 bases in the middle. This CDR3 has 14 residues. Germline values: CDR1 MNHEY, CDR2 SVGAGI. CDR3 DNA sequence: TGTGCCACAAGCCCGGGACTTCCGAACACTGAAGCTTTCTTT. Translation gives CATSPGLPNTEAFF.

V and J are TRBV11-2 and TRBJ1-4; D unclear. Germline V gene lookup returns CDR1 SGHAT and CDR2 FQNNGV. V gave up 7 bases and J gave up 0 bases, with 15 bases separating them. The CDR3 consists of 16 residues. CDR3 DNA: TGTGCCAGCACCCCGGGTCGCTCACCAACTAATGAAAAACTGTTTTTT. Translating it yields CASTPGRSPTNEKLFF.

This chain uses TRBV9 with TRBJ2-2, with 7 bases aligning to TRBD1. Losses at the gene ends were 2 bases for V and 0 bases for J; bases not matched to a gene: 7. The CDR3 is 17 residues long. CDR1 and CDR2 from the germline V gene are SGDLS and YYNGEE. The CDR3 coding sequence is TGTGCCAGCAGCGTCCACAGGGGTTGGCCGAACACCGGGGAGCTGTTTTTT. Amino acid sequence: CASSVHRGWPNTGELFF.